In its sample, the clone carrying this T cell receptor (beta chain) was seen a few times. Its antigen is currently unknown. A much larger clone is a single base away; this may be a read error. cDNA prepared by RNA extraction and subsequent reverse transcription served as the template for sequencing. Generated by immunoSEQ multiplex PCR, the TCRdb table keeps only in-frame clones and is missing some. The profile shows about 270,000 clones, around 64% of them singletons. Described treatment: oral pan-JAK inhibitor, 5-10 mg twice daily. Cell sorting was applied to PBMCs, and CD4+ and CD8+ T cells were collected. This specimen comes from a study of CD8+ T cells in alopecia areata. Per the germline V gene, CDR1 is SEHNR and CDR2 is FQNEAQ (reference sequence). The V end lost 1 base, the J end lost 7 bases, and 5 bases lay between the germline ends. The CDR3 has 13 residues. Findings of the study overall: Given one nonresponder, whether baseline CD8+ expansion relates to response remains uncertain.

The sequence was collected from a human donor with alopecia areata. The chain combines TRBV7-9 with TRBJ1-6; D is unclear. The sequencing used CD4+ T cells sorted from blood, collected around week 52, from a patient treated with tofacitinib. The CDR3 nucleotides are TGTGCCAGCAGCTTAGGCGGCAATTCACCCCTCCACTTT. It specifies CASSLGGNSPLHF.